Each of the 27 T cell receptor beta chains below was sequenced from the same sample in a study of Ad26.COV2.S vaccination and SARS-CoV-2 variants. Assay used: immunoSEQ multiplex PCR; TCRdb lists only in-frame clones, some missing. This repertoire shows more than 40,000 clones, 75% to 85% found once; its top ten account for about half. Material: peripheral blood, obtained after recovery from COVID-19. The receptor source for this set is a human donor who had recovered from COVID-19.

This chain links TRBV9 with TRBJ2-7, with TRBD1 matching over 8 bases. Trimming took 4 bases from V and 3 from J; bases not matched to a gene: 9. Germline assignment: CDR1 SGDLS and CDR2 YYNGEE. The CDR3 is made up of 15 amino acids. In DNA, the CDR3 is TGTGCCAGCAGCCCGCAGACAGGGGTAGTCTACGAGCAGTACTTC. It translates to CASSPQTGVVYEQYF.

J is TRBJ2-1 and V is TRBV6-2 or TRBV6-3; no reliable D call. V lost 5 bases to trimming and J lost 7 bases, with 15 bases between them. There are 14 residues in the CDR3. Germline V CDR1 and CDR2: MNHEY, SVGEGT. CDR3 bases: TGTGCCAGCAGTCAGAATGGGCGCGGAAATGAGCAGTTCTTC. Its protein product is CASSQNGRGNEQFF.

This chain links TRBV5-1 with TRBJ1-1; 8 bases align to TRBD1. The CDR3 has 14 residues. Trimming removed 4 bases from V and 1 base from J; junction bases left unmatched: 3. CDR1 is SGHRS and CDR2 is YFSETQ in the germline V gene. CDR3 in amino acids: CASSPGQGNTEAFF. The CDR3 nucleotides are TGCGCCAGCAGCCCCGGACAGGGGAACACTGAAGCTTTCTTT. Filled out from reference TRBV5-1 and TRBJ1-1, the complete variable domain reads KAGVTQTPRYLIKTRGQQVTLSCSPISGHRSVSWYQQTPGQGLQFLFEYFSETQRNKGNFPGRFSGRQFSNSRSEMNVSTLELGDSALYLCASSPGQGNTEAFFGQGTRLTVV.

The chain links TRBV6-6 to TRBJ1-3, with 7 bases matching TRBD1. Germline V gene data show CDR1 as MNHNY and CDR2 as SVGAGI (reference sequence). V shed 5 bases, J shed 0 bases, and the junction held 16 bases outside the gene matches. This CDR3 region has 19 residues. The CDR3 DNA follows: TGTGCCAGCAGTCCACGGACACTTGACAGGGCGATCTCTGGAAACACCATATATTTT. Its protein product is CASSPRTLDRAISGNTIYF.

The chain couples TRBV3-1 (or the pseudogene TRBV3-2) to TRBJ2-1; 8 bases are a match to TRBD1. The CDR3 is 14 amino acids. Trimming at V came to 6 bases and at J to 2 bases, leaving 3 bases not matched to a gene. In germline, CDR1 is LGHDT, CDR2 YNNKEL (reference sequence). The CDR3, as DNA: TGTGCCAGCAGAGACAGGGGAACCTACAATGAGCAGTTCTTC. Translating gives CASRDRGTYNEQFF.

This CDR3 reads CASSKSSGANVLTF. The DNA for the CDR3 is TGTGCCAGCAGCAAAAGCTCTGGGGCCAACGTCCTGACTTTC. The J gene is TRBJ2-6, the V gene TRBV9; D call uncertain. This CDR3 is built from 14 residues. Germline CDR1 and CDR2: SGDLS and YYNGEE. V lost 4 bases, J lost 0 bases, and 5 bases lay in between.

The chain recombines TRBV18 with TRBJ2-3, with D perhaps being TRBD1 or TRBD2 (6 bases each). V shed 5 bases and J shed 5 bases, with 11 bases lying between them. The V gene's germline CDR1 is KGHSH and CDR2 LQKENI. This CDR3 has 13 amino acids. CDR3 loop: CASSAEGGDTQYF. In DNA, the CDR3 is TGTGCCAGCTCAGCAGAGGGGGGAGATACGCAGTATTTT.

For the CDR3, the DNA is TGTGCCAGCAGCTTTCCCGGGGGCACAGATACGCAGTATTTT. Translating gives CASSFPGGTDTQYF. This chain connects TRBV7-3 to TRBJ2-3; tentative D call: TRBD2 (5 bases). The CDR3 consists of 14 residues. Germline CDR1 SGHTA, CDR2 FQGTGA. The ends were cut back, 3 bases at V and 1 base at J, with 8 bases in the middle.

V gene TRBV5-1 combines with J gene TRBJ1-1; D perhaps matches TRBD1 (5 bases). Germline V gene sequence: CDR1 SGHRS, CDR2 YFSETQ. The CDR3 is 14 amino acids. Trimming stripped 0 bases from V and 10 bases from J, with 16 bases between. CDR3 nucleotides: TGCGCCAGCAGCTTGGCCACGCAGGATCAGGGAGCTTTCTTT. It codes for CASSLATQDQGAFF.

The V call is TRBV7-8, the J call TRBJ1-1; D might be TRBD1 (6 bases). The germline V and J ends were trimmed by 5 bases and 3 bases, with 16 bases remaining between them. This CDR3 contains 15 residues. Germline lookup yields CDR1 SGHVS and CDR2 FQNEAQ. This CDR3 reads CASSHRGGTDTEAFF. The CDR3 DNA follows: TGTGCCAGCAGCCATCGAGGGGGGACCGACACTGAAGCTTTCTTT.

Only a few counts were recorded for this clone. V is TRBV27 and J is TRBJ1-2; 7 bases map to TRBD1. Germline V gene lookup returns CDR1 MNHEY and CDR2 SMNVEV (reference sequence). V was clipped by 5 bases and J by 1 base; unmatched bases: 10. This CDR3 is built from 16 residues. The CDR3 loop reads CASSQAGTESNYGYTF. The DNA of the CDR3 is TGTGCCAGCAGTCAAGCCGGGACAGAGAGTAACTATGGCTACACCTTC.

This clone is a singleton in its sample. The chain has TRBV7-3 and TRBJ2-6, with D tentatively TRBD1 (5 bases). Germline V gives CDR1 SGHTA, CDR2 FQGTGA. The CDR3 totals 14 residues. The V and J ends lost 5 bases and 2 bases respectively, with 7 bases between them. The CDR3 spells CASSPRAGANVLTF. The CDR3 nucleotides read TGTGCCAGCAGCCCCAGGGCTGGGGCCAACGTCCTGACTTTC. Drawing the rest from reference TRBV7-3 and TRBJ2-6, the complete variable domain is GAGVSQTPSNKVTEKGKYVELRCDPISGHTALYWYRQSLGQGPEFLIYFQGTGAADDSGLPNDRFFAVRPEGSVSTLKIQRTERGDSAVYLCASSPRAGANVLTFGAGSRLTVL.

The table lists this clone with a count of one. CDR3: CASSSGSSAQYF. The CDR3 DNA sequence: TGTGCCAGCAGTTCCGGGTCGTCGGCCCAGTACTTC. The chain uses TRBV6-5 and TRBJ2-5; D is ambiguous. Deletions cut 4 bases from V and 9 bases from J, with 12 bases between. The CDR3 is 12 amino acids. Germline V gene lookup returns CDR1 MNHEY and CDR2 SVGAGI.

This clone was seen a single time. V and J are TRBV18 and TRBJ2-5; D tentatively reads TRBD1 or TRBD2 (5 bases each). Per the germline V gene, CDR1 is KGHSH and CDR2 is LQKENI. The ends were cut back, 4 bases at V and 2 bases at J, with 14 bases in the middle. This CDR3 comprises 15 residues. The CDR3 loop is CASSQRGDGQETQYF. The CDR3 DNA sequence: TGTGCCAGCTCACAAAGAGGGGACGGACAAGAGACCCAGTACTTC.

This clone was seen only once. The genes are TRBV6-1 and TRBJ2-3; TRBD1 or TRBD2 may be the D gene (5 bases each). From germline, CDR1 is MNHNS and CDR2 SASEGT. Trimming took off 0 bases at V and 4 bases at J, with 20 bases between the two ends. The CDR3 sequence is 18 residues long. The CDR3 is CASSEARRGGWGSDTQYF. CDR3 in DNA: TGTGCCAGCAGTGAAGCCCGTCGAGGTGGGTGGGGGTCAGATACGCAGTATTTT.

Here the CDR3 DNA reads TGTGCCAGCAGCCACTCTGGGGCCAACGTCCTGACTTTC. It yields the protein CASSHSGANVLTF. V gene TRBV7-9 combines with J gene TRBJ2-6, with D unresolved. V was clipped by 5 bases and J by 0 bases, with 2 bases between them. The CDR3 runs to 13 residues. CDR1 and CDR2 from the germline V gene are SEHNR and FQNEAQ (reference sequence).

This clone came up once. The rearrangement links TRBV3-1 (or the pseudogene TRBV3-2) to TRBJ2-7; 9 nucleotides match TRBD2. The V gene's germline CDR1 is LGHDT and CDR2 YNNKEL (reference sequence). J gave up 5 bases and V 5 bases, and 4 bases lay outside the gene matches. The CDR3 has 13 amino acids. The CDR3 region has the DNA TGTGCCAGCAGCGGTGCGGGGGGGAACGAGCAGTACTTC. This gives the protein CASSGAGGNEQYF.

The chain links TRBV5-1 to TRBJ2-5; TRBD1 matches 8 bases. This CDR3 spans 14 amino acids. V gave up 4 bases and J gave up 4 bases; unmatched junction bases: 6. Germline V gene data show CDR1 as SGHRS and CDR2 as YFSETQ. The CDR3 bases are TGCGCCAGCAGCCTGGGGACAGGTCCAGAGACCCAGTACTTC. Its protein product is CASSLGTGPETQYF.

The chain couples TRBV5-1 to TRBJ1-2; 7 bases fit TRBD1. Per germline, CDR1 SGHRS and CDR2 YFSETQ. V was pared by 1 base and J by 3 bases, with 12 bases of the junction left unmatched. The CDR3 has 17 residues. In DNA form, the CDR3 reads TGCGCCAGCAGCTTGAGGGACAGTGGAGGTCGCGACTATGGCTACACCTTC. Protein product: CASSLRDSGGRDYGYTF.

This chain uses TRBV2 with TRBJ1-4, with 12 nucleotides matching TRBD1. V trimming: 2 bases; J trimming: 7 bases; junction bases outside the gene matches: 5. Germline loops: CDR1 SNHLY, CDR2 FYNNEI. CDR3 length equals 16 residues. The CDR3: CASSEKGQGASEKLFF. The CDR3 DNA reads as TGTGCCAGCAGTGAAAAGGGACAGGGGGCTAGTGAAAAACTGTTTTTT.

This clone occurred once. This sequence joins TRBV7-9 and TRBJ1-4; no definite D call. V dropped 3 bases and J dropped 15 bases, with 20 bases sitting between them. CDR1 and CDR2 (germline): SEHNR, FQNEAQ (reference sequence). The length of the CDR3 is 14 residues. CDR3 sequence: CASSLLGRGEMVFF. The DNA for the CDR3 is TGTGCCAGCAGCTTGCTCGGACGGGGTGAGATGGTGTTTTTT.

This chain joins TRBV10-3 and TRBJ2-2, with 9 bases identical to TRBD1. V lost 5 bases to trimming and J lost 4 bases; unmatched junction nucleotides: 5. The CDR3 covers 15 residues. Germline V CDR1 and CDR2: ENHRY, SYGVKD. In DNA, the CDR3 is TGTGCCATCAGTACGGGACAGGGTCGCACCGGGGAGCTGTTTTTT. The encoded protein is CAISTGQGRTGELFF.

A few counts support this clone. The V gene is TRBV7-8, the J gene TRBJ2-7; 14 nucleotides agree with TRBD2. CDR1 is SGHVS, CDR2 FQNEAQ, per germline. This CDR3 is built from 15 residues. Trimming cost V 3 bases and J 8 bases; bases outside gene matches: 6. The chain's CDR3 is CASSLLTSGRAQQYF. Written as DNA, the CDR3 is TGTGCCAGCAGCTTGTTGACTAGCGGGAGGGCCCAGCAGTACTTC.

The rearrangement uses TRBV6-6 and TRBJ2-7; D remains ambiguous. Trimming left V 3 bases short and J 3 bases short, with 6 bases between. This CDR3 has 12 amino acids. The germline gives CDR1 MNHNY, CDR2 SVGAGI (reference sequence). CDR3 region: CASSYQGYEQYF. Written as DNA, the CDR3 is TGTGCCAGCAGTTATCAAGGCTACGAGCAGTACTTC.

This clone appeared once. CDR3 region: CASSLVGYNEQFF. The CDR3 region has the DNA TGTGCCAGCAGCTTGGTGGGGTACAATGAGCAGTTCTTC. The gene calls are TRBV5-8 and TRBJ2-1, with D unresolved. Trimming removed 0 bases at V and 4 bases at J, with 5 bases between. CDR1 SGHTS and CDR2 YDEGEE come from the germline V gene. The CDR3 has 13 residues.

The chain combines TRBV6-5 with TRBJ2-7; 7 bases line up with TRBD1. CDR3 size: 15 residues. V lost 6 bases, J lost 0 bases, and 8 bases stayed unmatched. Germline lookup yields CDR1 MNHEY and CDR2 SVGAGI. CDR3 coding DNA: TGTGCCAGCAGGATAACCGGGACAGACTCCTACGAGCAGTACTTC. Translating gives CASRITGTDSYEQYF.

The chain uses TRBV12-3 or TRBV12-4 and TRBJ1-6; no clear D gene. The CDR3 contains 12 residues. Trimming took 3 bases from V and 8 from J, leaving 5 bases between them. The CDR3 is CASSFTDSPLHF. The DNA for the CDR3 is TGTGCCAGCAGTTTTACAGATTCACCCCTCCACTTT.